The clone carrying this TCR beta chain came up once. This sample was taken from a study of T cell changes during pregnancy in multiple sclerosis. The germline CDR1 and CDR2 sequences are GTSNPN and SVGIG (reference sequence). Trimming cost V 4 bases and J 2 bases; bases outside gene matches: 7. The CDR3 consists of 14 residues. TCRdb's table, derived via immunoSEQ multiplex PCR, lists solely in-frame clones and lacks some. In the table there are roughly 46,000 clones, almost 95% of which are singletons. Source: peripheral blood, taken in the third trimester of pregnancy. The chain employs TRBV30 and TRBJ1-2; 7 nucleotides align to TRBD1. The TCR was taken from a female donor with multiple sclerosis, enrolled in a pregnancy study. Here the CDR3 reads CAWKRGRGNYGYTF. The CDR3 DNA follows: TGTGCCTGGAAAAGGGGCAGGGGGAACTATGGCTACACCTTC.